A single sample gave rise to the 13 T cell receptor beta chains below, sequenced in a study of T cells in Graves' hyperthyroidism and ophthalmopathy. Regions amplified from RNA transcripts were the TCR beta CDR3 regions. TCR CDR3 underwent first-round RT-PCR with the HTBI primer set. MiXCR, applied by TCRdb to the multiplex PCR reads, yields one record per CDR3 protein. The table lists 250,000 to 300,000 distinct CDR3 sequences, roughly an eighth of them singletons. The sequencing input was blood. The receptors here all came from a woman aged 40-49 years with Graves' hyperthyroidism.

This clonotype has a handful of counts. The chain uses TRBV20-1 and TRBJ2-1; TRBD2 might be the D (5 bases). The V gene's germline CDR1 is DFQATT and CDR2 SNEGSKA (reference sequence). The CDR3 covers 13 residues. The V and J ends lost 3 bases and 9 bases respectively, with 15 bases between them. CDR3 protein: CSASGGLSSEQFF. CDR3 DNA sequence: TGCAGTGCTAGCGGCGGACTCTCTAGTGAGCAGTTCTTC.

This clonotype has at least ten counts. The chain carries TRBV20-1 and TRBJ1-1, with 10 bases that match TRBD1. The CDR3 has 14 residues. Germline V lookup: CDR1 DFQATT, CDR2 SNEGSKA (reference sequence). Germline trimming cut 0 bases from V and 6 bases from J; bases unmatched to any gene: 4. CDR3 protein: CSARDRQGASEAFF. CDR3 nucleotides: TGCAGTGCTAGAGATAGACAGGGGGCTTCTGAAGCTTTCTTT.

This clonotype was counted a single time. The chain recombines TRBV5-4 with TRBJ2-7, with 9 bases matching TRBD2. Germline V gives CDR1 SGHNT, CDR2 YYREEE (reference sequence). There are 16 residues in the CDR3. Losses at the gene ends were 0 bases for V and 7 bases for J; bases not matched to a gene: 11. DNA of the CDR3: TGTGCCAGCAGCTTGGCGGGTCTAGCGGGGCACAATGAGCAGTACTTC. Encoded protein: CASSLAGLAGHNEQYF.

This clonotype was seen at least ten times. The rearrangement joins TRBV7-3 to TRBJ2-5; TRBD1 agrees at 10 bases. V lost 5 bases, J lost 5 bases, and 5 bases stayed unmatched. Germline values: CDR1 SGHTA, CDR2 FQGTGA. This CDR3 is 14 amino acids long. The CDR3 loop is CASSQGQGSETQYF. DNA for the CDR3: TGTGCCAGCAGCCAGGGACAGGGGAGCGAGACCCAGTACTTC.

This clonotype was counted many times. The V call is TRBV5-8, the J call TRBJ1-2, with D possibly matching TRBD1 (6 bases). The V and J ends lost 4 bases and 3 bases respectively, with 10 bases between them. The CDR3 length is 13 residues. Per germline, CDR1 SGHTS and CDR2 YDEGEE. CDR3 DNA sequence: TGTGCCAGCAGCCCCAGGGGTGACTATGGCTACACCTTC. Its protein product is CASSPRGDYGYTF.

The rearrangement links TRBV2 to TRBJ1-3; a possible D gene is TRBD1 (6 bases). Per germline, CDR1 SNHLY and CDR2 FYNNEI. The CDR3 is 14 residues long. V was pared by 5 bases and J by 3 bases, with 11 bases between. The CDR3 sequence: CASSLQGYGNTIYF. CDR3 nucleotides: TGTGCCAGCAGTCTACAGGGATATGGAAACACCATATATTTT.

This clonotype was seen many times. The V and J genes are TRBV3-1 and TRBJ2-7, with D maybe TRBD1 (6 bases). The CDR3 loop spans 14 amino acids. The V gene's germline CDR1 is LGHDT and CDR2 YNNKEL (reference sequence). V lost 2 bases and J lost 6, with 14 bases in between. The CDR3 region has the DNA TGTGCCAGCAGCCAACGTACAGGGTTGGCCGAGCAGTACTTC. As protein: CASSQRTGLAEQYF.

This clonotype was counted many times. J is TRBJ1-1 and V is TRBV6-1; D is perhaps TRBD1 (6 bases). V was trimmed by 10 bases and J by 2 bases, leaving 11 bases between them. This CDR3 is 12 amino acids long. In germline, CDR1 is MNHNS, CDR2 SASEGT. CDR3 protein: CATRDTNTEAFF. CDR3 DNA: TGTGCCACCCGGGACACCAACACTGAAGCTTTCTTT.

This clonotype occurred many times. This chain uses TRBV20-1 with TRBJ2-7; a possible D gene is TRBD2 (6 bases). This CDR3 spans 14 amino acids. Germline CDR1 is DFQATT and CDR2 is SNEGSKA (reference sequence). Trimming removed 4 bases at V and 2 bases at J, with 15 bases between. This chain's CDR3 is CSATGTSKPYEQYF. The CDR3 coding sequence is TGCAGTGCTACCGGGACTTCGAAGCCCTACGAGCAGTACTTC.

The genes are TRBV11-2 and TRBJ1-6; D unresolved. Trimming left V 2 bases short and J 6 bases short, with 8 bases between. Germline lookup yields CDR1 SGHAT and CDR2 FQNNGV. The CDR3 runs 14 residues. This CDR3 reads CASSLPFGNSPLHF. In nucleotides, the CDR3 is TGTGCCAGCAGCTTACCCTTCGGTAATTCACCCCTCCACTTT. Supplemented by reference TRBV11-2 and TRBJ1-6, the full variable domain reads EAGVAQSPRYKIIEKRQSVAFWCNPISGHATLYWYQQILGQGPKLLIQFQNNGVVDDSQLPKDRFSAERLKGVDSTLKIQPAKLEDSAVYLCASSLPFGNSPLHFGNGTRLTVT.

The CDR3 loop reads CASSSRDSNLGETQYF. In nucleotides, the CDR3 is TGTGCCAGCAGTTCCCGGGACAGCAATTTGGGAGAGACCCAGTACTTC. V and J are TRBV12-3 or TRBV12-4 and TRBJ2-5; 7 bases are a match to TRBD1. Trimming at V came to 4 bases and at J to 4 bases, leaving 12 bases not matched to a gene. This CDR3 is built from 16 residues.

At least ten counts were recorded for this clonotype. The J gene is TRBJ1-5, the V gene TRBV24-1; no reliable D call. The CDR3 has 15 amino acids. Germline V CDR1 and CDR2: KGHDR, SFDVKD. The V end lost 4 bases, the J end lost 4 bases, and 13 bases lay between the germline ends. CDR3 in amino acids: CATSESGLGNQPQHF. The CDR3 DNA is TGTGCCACCAGTGAATCAGGTTTAGGTAATCAGCCCCAGCATTTT.

The J gene is TRBJ2-4, the V gene TRBV19, with TRBD1 matching over 8 bases. The CDR3 is 16 residues long. V shed 6 bases, J shed 7 bases, and the junction held 14 bases outside the gene matches. Per the germline V gene, CDR1 is LNHDA and CDR2 is SQIVND (reference sequence). In DNA, the CDR3 is TGTGCCAGTAGCAACACAGGGGGTGGGAGAGGTAACATTCAGTACTTC. Translated: CASSNTGGGRGNIQYF.